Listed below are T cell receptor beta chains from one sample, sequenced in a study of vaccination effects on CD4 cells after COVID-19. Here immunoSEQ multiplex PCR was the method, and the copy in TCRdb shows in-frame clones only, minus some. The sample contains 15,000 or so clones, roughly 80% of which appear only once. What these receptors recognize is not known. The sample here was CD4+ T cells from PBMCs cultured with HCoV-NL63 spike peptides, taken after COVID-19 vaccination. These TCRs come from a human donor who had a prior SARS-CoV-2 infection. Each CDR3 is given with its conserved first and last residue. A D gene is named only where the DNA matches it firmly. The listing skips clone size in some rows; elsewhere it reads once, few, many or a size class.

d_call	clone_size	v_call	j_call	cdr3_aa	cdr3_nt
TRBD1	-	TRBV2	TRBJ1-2	CASSGDRNYGYTF	TGTGCCAGCAGTGGGGACAGGAACTATGGCTACACCTTC
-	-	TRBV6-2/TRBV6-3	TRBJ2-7	CASSSRGTSKSYEQYF	TGTGCCAGCAGTTCAAGAGGGACAAGCAAATCCTACGAGCAGTACTTC
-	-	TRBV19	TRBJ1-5	CASSSIWTKMGNQPQHF	TGTGCCAGTAGTTCTATCTGGACGAAGATGGGCAATCAGCCCCAGCATTTT
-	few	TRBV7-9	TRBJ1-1	CASSFVENTEAFF	TGTGCCAGCAGCTTTGTTGAGAACACTGAAGCTTTCTTT
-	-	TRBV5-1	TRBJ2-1	CASSLIAPPNEQFF	TGCGCCAGCAGCTTGATAGCCCCCCCGAATGAGCAGTTCTTC
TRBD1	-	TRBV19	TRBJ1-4	CASCTKRGQGAEKLFF	TGTGCCAGTTGTACCAAAAGGGGACAGGGCGCTGAAAAACTGTTTTTT
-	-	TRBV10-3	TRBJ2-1	CAISESFVTEQFF	TGTGCCATCAGTGAGAGCTTCGTCACTGAGCAGTTCTTC
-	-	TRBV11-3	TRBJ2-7	CASSLVGVINEQYF	TGTGCCAGCAGCTTAGTAGGGGTCATTAACGAGCAGTACTTC
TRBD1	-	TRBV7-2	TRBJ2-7	CASSPDRGRDEQYF	TGTGCCAGCAGTCCGGACAGGGGGCGGGACGAGCAGTACTTC
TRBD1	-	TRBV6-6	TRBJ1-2	CASWTGNYGYTF	TGTGCCAGCTGGACAGGGAACTATGGCTACACCTTC
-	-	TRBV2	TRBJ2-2	CASSGELANTGELFF	TGTGCCAGCAGTGGCGAGCTAGCGAACACCGGGGAGCTGTTTTTT
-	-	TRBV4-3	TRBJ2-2	CASSQRAVLNTGELFF	TGCGCCAGCAGCCAAAGGGCGGTACTGAACACCGGGGAGCTGTTTTTT
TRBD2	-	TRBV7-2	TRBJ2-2	CASSKRGGTGELFF	TGTGCCAGCAGCAAGCGGGGGGGCACCGGGGAGCTGTTTTTT
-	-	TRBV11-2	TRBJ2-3	CASRAELAAADTQYF	TGTGCCAGCAGGGCCGAACTAGCTGCGGCAGATACGCAGTATTTT
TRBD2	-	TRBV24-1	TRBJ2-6	CATSDGGAGANVLTF	TGTGCCACCAGTGATGGGGGGGCTGGGGCCAACGTCCTGACTTTC
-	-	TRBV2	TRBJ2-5	CASNYYRAQETQYF	TGTGCCAGCAACTACTACAGGGCTCAAGAGACCCAGTACTTC
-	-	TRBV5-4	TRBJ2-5	CASSLARGEETQYF	TGTGCCAGCAGCTTGGCCAGGGGCGAAGAGACCCAGTACTTC
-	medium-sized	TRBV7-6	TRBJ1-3	CASSLGAWDGSGNTIYF	TGTGCCAGCAGCTTAGGGGCTTGGGATGGCTCTGGAAACACCATATATTTT
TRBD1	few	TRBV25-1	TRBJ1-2	CASSHRGENYGYTF	TGTGCCAGCAGCCACAGGGGGGAAAACTATGGCTACACCTTC
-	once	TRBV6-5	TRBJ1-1	CASSRLLADTEAFF	TGTGCCAGCAGTCGCCTACTTGCGGACACTGAAGCTTTCTTT
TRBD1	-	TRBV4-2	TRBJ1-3	CASSTRGQGDTIYF	TGTGCCAGCAGCACCAGGGGGCAGGGGGACACCATATATTTT
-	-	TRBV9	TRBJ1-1	CASSRRGGNTEAFF	TGTGCCAGCAGCCGCCGGGGGGGGAACACTGAAGCTTTCTTT
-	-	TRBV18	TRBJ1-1	CASSPRGWTEAFF	TGTGCCAGCTCACCAAGGGGGTGGACTGAAGCTTTCTTT